These 21 T cell receptor beta chains were all obtained from the same sample, sequenced in a study of OX40 agonist ivuxolimab in advanced cancers. The library was made by the immunoSEQ multiplex PCR assay. Imported from immuneACCESS, the table was reduced by TCRdb to in-frame sequences with V and J called. These copies leave out some clones; in studies compared against another copy, an unresolved V gene accounts for under half, and the cause of the remainder is not known. The sample includes about 78,000 clones, with about 91% observed a single time. The ten biggest clones cover 2.8% of the sample. The input for sequencing was CD4+ or CD8+ T cells sorted from blood, taken in a trial of the OX40 agonist ivuxolimab. The receptors were sampled from an adult with an advanced solid tumor such as melanoma, head and neck, liver or kidney cancer.

This chain connects TRBV11-2 to TRBJ2-5; D gene unclear. The CDR3 consists of 12 residues. The V end lost 0 bases, the J end lost 6 bases, and 5 bases lay between the germline ends. Germline V CDR1 and CDR2: SGHAT, FQNNGV. The CDR3 DNA is TGTGCCAGCAGCTTAGAGGAGCAGACCCAGTACTTC. Translating gives CASSLEEQTQYF. Variable domain in full (rest from reference TRBV11-2 and TRBJ2-5): EAGVAQSPRYKIIEKRQSVAFWCNPISGHATLYWYQQILGQGPKLLIQFQNNGVVDDSQLPKDRFSAERLKGVDSTLKIQPAKLEDSAVYLCASSLEEQTQYFGPGTRLLVL.

This clone was detected once. The rearrangement uses TRBV5-1 and TRBJ2-2, with 9 nucleotides matching TRBD1. The trim removed 4 bases at V and 0 bases at J, leaving 1 base unmatched. Germline V gene sequence: CDR1 SGHRS, CDR2 YFSETQ. CDR3 size: 15 residues. For the CDR3, the DNA is TGCGCCAGCAGCCGGGACAGGGCGAACACCGGGGAGCTGTTTTTT. This codes for CASSRDRANTGELFF.

The chain recombines TRBV5-6 with TRBJ1-5; D is ambiguous. Between the trimmed V and J ends, which lost 3 bases and 0 bases, there was a span of 10 bases. CDR1 and CDR2 from the germline V gene are SGHDT and YYEEEE. The length of the CDR3 is 15 residues. The CDR3 DNA is TGTGCCAGCAGCTCGGAAGGGTATAGCAATCAGCCCCAGCATTTT. Protein sequence: CASSSEGYSNQPQHF.

The V gene is TRBV5-1, the J gene TRBJ1-2; D may be TRBD1 (5 bases). The CDR3 is 14 residues long. Germline lookup yields CDR1 SGHRS and CDR2 YFSETQ. Trimming stripped 4 bases from V and 8 bases from J, with 18 bases between. CDR3: CASSRAGPPVGYTF. The DNA of the CDR3 is TGCGCCAGCAGCCGCGCGGGGCCGCCTGTAGGCTACACCTTC.

Here the CDR3 reads CASSPGGAGIYNEQFF. The DNA for the CDR3 is TGCGCCAGCAGCCCGGGAGGGGCGGGGATATACAATGAGCAGTTCTTC. The chain uses TRBV5-1 and TRBJ2-1, with 8 bases that match TRBD2. Trimming took 4 bases from V and 4 from J; bases not matched to a gene: 10. Germline V gives CDR1 SGHRS, CDR2 YFSETQ. The CDR3 runs to 16 residues.

There are a few counts of this clone. One junction end disagrees with the germline gene, perhaps due to a read error. V gene TRBV7-8 combines with J gene TRBJ1-1; possibly TRBD1 for D (5 bases). CDR3 length: 13 residues. CDR1 and CDR2 (germline): SGHVS, FQNEAQ. CDR3 protein: CASSAERGVFQCF. CDR3 bases: TGTGCCAGCAGCGCCGAAAGGGGTGTTTTTCAGTGTTTT.

This clone was observed once. The V call is TRBV5-1, the J call TRBJ1-1; TRBD1 might be the D (5 bases). The germline V gene encodes CDR1 SGHRS and CDR2 YFSETQ. Trimming cost V 3 bases and J 5 bases, with 11 bases left between them. The CDR3 sequence is 13 residues long. The CDR3 DNA reads as TGCGCCAGCAGCTCACGGGACTGGACTGAAGCTTTCTTT. As protein: CASSSRDWTEAFF.

Concerning this clone itself: At the DNA level, this CDR3 is encoded by other sequences in the same sample as well. The chain employs TRBV5-1 and TRBJ1-6; D is possibly TRBD1 (6 bases). The CDR3 is made up of 17 amino acids. V was clipped by 0 bases and J by 3 bases, with 13 bases between them. Per the germline V gene, CDR1 is SGHRS and CDR2 is YFSETQ. The CDR3 sequence is CASSLVAGEDYNSPLHF. The CDR3 nucleotides read TGCGCCAGCAGCTTGGTGGCAGGGGAAGACTATAATTCACCCCTCCACTTT.

The chain links TRBV19 to TRBJ2-5, with 8 positions matching TRBD2. V was clipped by 1 base and J by 5 bases; unmatched bases: 0. This CDR3 is built from 13 residues. Per germline, CDR1 LNHDA and CDR2 SQIVND (reference sequence). DNA for the CDR3: TGTGCCAGTAGTATAGTAGCGGGGGAGACCCAGTACTTC. Its translation: CASSIVAGETQYF.

The V call is TRBV4-2, the J call TRBJ1-1; possibly TRBD1 for D (5 bases). V lost 1 base and J 2 bases, leaving 14 bases between the germline ends. The CDR3 has 16 amino acids. Germline V gives CDR1 LGHNA, CDR2 YNFKEQ. The CDR3 loop reads CASSQGLYQGNTEAFF. The DNA of the CDR3 is TGTGCCAGCAGCCAAGGTTTGTATCAGGGAAACACTGAAGCTTTCTTT.

The J gene is TRBJ2-7, the V gene TRBV29-1; 7 positions match TRBD2. Trimming at V came to 7 bases and at J to 1 base, leaving 7 bases not matched to a gene. The V gene's germline CDR1 is SQVTM and CDR2 ANQGSEA. The CDR3 has 13 residues. Here the CDR3 DNA reads TGCAGCGCCCGCCAGGGAGGGTCCTACGAGCAGTACTTC. Encoded protein: CSARQGGSYEQYF.

The chain uses TRBV10-3 and TRBJ2-3; 10 bases fit TRBD2. The CDR3 extends over 15 amino acids. Trimming at V came to 8 bases and at J to 3 bases, leaving 8 bases not matched to a gene. The germline CDR1 and CDR2 sequences are ENHRY and SYGVKD. CDR3 sequence reads: CAIGERGGDTDTQYF. The DNA of the CDR3 is TGTGCCATCGGCGAGCGGGGGGGCGATACAGATACGCAGTATTTT.

This CDR3 reads CASSGPDQNTEAFF. DNA for the CDR3: TGTGCCAGCAGCGGACCCGACCAGAACACTGAAGCTTTCTTT. This chain joins TRBV6-6 and TRBJ1-1; D gene ambiguous. With 6 bases removed from V and 1 base from J, the gap between germline ends came to 12 bases. This CDR3 region has 14 residues. Germline lookup yields CDR1 MNHNY and CDR2 SVGAGI (reference sequence).

J is TRBJ1-6 and V is TRBV11-2; 7 nucleotides align to TRBD1. V gave up 5 bases and J gave up 9 bases; unmatched junction bases: 7. In germline, CDR1 is SGHAT, CDR2 FQNNGV. The CDR3 sequence is 14 residues long. The CDR3 region has the DNA TGTGCCAGCAGCCTGGGACAGTTCAGTTCACCCCTCCACTTT. Its translation: CASSLGQFSSPLHF.

This clone has more than one count but fewer than ten. CDR3 in amino acids: CASSDQGQGYEQYF. Here the CDR3 DNA reads TGTGCCAGCAGTGACCAGGGCCAGGGCTACGAGCAGTACTTC. This chain joins TRBV2 and TRBJ2-7; D may be TRBD1 (5 bases). The CDR3 length is 14 residues. Per germline, CDR1 SNHLY and CDR2 FYNNEI. The V end lost 3 bases, the J end lost 3 bases, and 12 bases lay between the germline ends. Full variable domain (outside the CDR3, taken from reference TRBV2 and TRBJ2-7): EPEVTQTPSHQVTQMGQEVILRCVPISNHLYFYWYRQILGQKVEFLVSFYNNEISEKSEIFDDQFSVERPDGSNFTLKIRSTKLEDSAMYFCASSDQGQGYEQYFGPGTRLTVT.

The chain employs TRBV30 and TRBJ1-1; 10 bases fit TRBD1. V was pared by 1 base and J by 4 bases, with 3 bases of the junction left unmatched. Germline V lookup: CDR1 GTSNPN, CDR2 SVGIG (reference sequence). This CDR3 spans 14 amino acids. CDR3 amino acids: CAWSGDRGITEAFF. The CDR3 coding sequence is TGTGCCTGGAGTGGGGACAGGGGAATCACTGAAGCTTTCTTT.

The gene calls are TRBV25-1 and TRBJ2-1; 10 bases agree with TRBD2. In germline, CDR1 is MGHDK, CDR2 SYGVNS. V was pared by 0 bases and J by 6 bases, with 11 bases of the junction left unmatched. This CDR3 region has 18 residues. Written as DNA, the CDR3 is TGTGCCAGCAGTGAATATCCCGGGGCTAGCGGGAGTCCCAATGAGCAGTTCTTC. Translation gives CASSEYPGASGSPNEQFF.

The chain is built from TRBV7-9 and TRBJ2-7; 7 nucleotides agree with TRBD2. Germline V gene data show CDR1 as SEHNR and CDR2 as FQNEAQ (reference sequence). There are 15 residues in the CDR3. V shed 2 bases and J 7 bases; nucleotides not matched to a gene: 11. CDR3 region: CASSLQSGVLGEQYF. The CDR3 DNA is TGTGCCAGCAGCTTACAAAGCGGGGTCCTCGGTGAGCAGTACTTC.

The genes are TRBV5-1 and TRBJ2-1; 7 nucleotides line up with TRBD1. Germline V gene sequence: CDR1 SGHRS, CDR2 YFSETQ. V lost 4 bases and J lost 5; bases outside the gene matches: 6. The CDR3 has 14 amino acids. CDR3 in DNA: TGCGCCAGCAGCAGGGGACAGACCAACAATGAGCAGTTCTTC. Amino acid sequence: CASSRGQTNNEQFF.

The chain has TRBV21-1 and TRBJ2-7; the tabulated D call, TRBD2, remains unverified against the DNA. TRBV21-1 is annotated as a pseudogene. The CDR3 is 15 residues long. Here the CDR3 reads CASSNARGEVYEQYF. CDR3 sequence (DNA): TGTGCCAGCAGCAACGCTAGAGGCGAGGTCTACGAGCAGTACTTC.

The chain recombines TRBV6-5 with TRBJ1-1; weak D call: TRBD1 (5 bases). Germline values: CDR1 MNHEY, CDR2 SVGAGI. The V gene lost 2 bases and the J gene lost 5 bases, with 12 bases spanning the gap. This CDR3 contains 14 residues. The CDR3 DNA sequence: TGTGCCAGCAGTTACGCGGGGCTTGGGACTGAAGCTTTCTTT. As protein: CASSYAGLGTEAFF.